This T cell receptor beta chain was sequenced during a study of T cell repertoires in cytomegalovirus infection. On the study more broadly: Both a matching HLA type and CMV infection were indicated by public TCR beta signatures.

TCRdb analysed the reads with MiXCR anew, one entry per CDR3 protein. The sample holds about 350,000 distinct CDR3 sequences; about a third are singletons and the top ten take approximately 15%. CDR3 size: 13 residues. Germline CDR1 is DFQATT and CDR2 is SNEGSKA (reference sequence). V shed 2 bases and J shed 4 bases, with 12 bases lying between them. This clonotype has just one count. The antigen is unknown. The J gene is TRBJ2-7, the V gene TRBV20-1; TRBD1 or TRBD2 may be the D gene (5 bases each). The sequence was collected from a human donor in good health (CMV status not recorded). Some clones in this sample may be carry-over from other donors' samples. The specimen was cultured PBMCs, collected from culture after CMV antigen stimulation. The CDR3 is CSARSGWGYEQYF. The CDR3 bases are TGCAGTGCTAGATCGGGGTGGGGGTACGAGCAGTACTTC.